These 12 T cell receptor beta chains share one sample of origin, sequenced in a study of technical replicates of blood from a handful of donors. Assay used: immunoSEQ multiplex PCR; TCRdb lists only in-frame clones, some missing. The sample holds fewer than 100,000 clones, about 95% seen once. The sample consisted of T cells isolated from PBMCs. The source of these receptors is a human donor in good health.

For the CDR3, the DNA is TGTGCCTCTAGAGCCTCTGGAAACACCATATATTTT. Protein: CASRASGNTIYF. The chain recombines TRBV6-6 with TRBJ1-3; no firm D call. Germline V gives CDR1 MNHNY, CDR2 SVGAGI (reference sequence). The CDR3 loop spans 12 amino acids. The V gene lost 11 bases and the J gene lost 0 bases, with 8 bases spanning the gap.

The V gene is TRBV5-4, the J gene TRBJ2-1, with D maybe TRBD2 (5 bases). The V end was cut by 4 bases, the J end by 8 bases, with 16 bases between. The length of the CDR3 is 14 residues. Germline assignment: CDR1 SGHNT and CDR2 YYREEE (reference sequence). The chain's CDR3 is CASSPRSGEYEQFF. The CDR3 nucleotides read TGTGCCAGCAGCCCTCGCAGTGGGGAGTATGAGCAGTTCTTC.

The rearrangement links TRBV4-2 to TRBJ2-1, with TRBD2 matching over 12 bases. This CDR3 is built from 17 residues. Germline V CDR1 and CDR2: LGHNA, YNFKEQ. V trimming: 4 bases; J trimming: 8 bases; junction bases outside the gene matches: 12. The CDR3, as DNA: TGTGCCAGCAGCCCTAATCTAGCGGGAGGGAAAGGATATGAGCAGTTCTTC. It yields the protein CASSPNLAGGKGYEQFF.

The rearrangement joins TRBV30 to TRBJ1-2, with D tentatively TRBD1 (5 bases). Germline loops: CDR1 GTSNPN, CDR2 SVGIG (reference sequence). Trimming left V 1 base short and J 4 bases short, with 10 bases between. This CDR3 contains 13 residues. The CDR3 DNA follows: TGTGCCTGGAGTGGGGCAGGGCGCTATGGCTACACCTTC. It is translated as CAWSGAGRYGYTF.

This clone was detected only once. The V gene is TRBV2, the J gene TRBJ2-1; 10 bases agree with TRBD2. Germline V gene sequence: CDR1 SNHLY, CDR2 FYNNEI. V trimming: 6 bases; J trimming: 0 bases; junction bases outside the gene matches: 5. The CDR3 is made up of 16 amino acids. The DNA for the CDR3 is TGTGCCAGCAGGGCTCTAGCGGGAGTCTCCTACAATGAGCAGTTCTTC. Its protein product is CASRALAGVSYNEQFF. The variable domain in full, completed from reference TRBV2 and TRBJ2-1, reads EPEVTQTPSHQVTQMGQEVILRCVPISNHLYFYWYRQILGQKVEFLVSFYNNEISEKSEIFDDQFSVERPDGSNFTLKIRSTKLEDSAMYFCASRALAGVSYNEQFFGPGTRLTVL.

The chain joins TRBV6-5 to TRBJ1-6; D not resolved. Germline V gene lookup returns CDR1 MNHEY and CDR2 SVGAGI. This CDR3 is built from 13 residues. Deletions cut 6 bases from V and 7 bases from J, with 10 bases between. CDR3 in amino acids: CASRIRGNSPLHF. CDR3 in DNA: TGTGCCAGCAGGATTAGAGGAAATTCACCCCTCCACTTT.

This clone was seen only once. The chain links TRBV9 to TRBJ2-1; 11 bases align to TRBD2. Germline V gives CDR1 SGDLS, CDR2 YYNGEE. The CDR3 is 16 amino acids. The V gene end was trimmed by 2 bases and the J gene end by 9 bases; junction bases not matched to a gene: 10. CDR3 in DNA: TGTGCCAGCAGCGTTTTAGCGGGAGGGTCCTTTTCTGAGCAGTTCTTC. This sequence encodes CASSVLAGGSFSEQFF.

The V and J genes are TRBV7-2 and TRBJ1-2; 12 nucleotides align to TRBD1. The germline gives CDR1 SGHTA, CDR2 FQGNSA. This CDR3 is 19 amino acids long. After removal of 2 bases from V and 4 bases from J, the junction contained 14 bases not matched to a gene. As DNA, the CDR3 is TGTGCCAGCAGCTTAACCGTGGGGACAGGGGGCGCTATTATCTATGGCTACACCTTC. Amino acid sequence: CASSLTVGTGGAIIYGYTF. Drawing the rest from reference TRBV7-2 and TRBJ1-2, the complete variable domain is GAGVSQSPSNKVTEKGKDVELRCDPISGHTALYWYRQSLGQGLEFLIYFQGNSAPDKSGLPSDRFSAERTGGSVSTLTIQRTQQEDSAVYLCASSLTVGTGGAIIYGYTFGSGTRLTVV.

The chain is built from TRBV19 and TRBJ1-3; D uncertain. Trimming cost V 1 base and J 4 bases, with 5 bases left between them. CDR3 length: 13 amino acids. The germline V gene encodes CDR1 LNHDA and CDR2 SQIVND (reference sequence). CDR3: CASSIGSGNTIYF. The CDR3 coding sequence is TGTGCCAGTAGTATAGGAAGCGGAAACACCATATATTTT.

The chain recombines TRBV11-2 with TRBJ1-2, with TRBD1 matching over 8 bases. The V gene's germline CDR1 is SGHAT and CDR2 FQNNGV. With V trimmed by 2 bases and J by 6 bases, 5 bases remained unmatched. This CDR3 comprises 14 residues. CDR3 protein: CASSLQGALDGYTF. For the CDR3, the DNA is TGTGCCAGCAGCTTACAGGGGGCGCTTGATGGCTACACCTTC.

A word on this clone: The junction shows a germline mismatch at one end, possibly a read error. This chain uses TRBV7-9 with TRBJ2-1; 10 nucleotides match TRBD2. The CDR3 sequence is 15 residues long. Germline CDR1 reads SEHNR; CDR2 reads FQNEAQ (reference sequence). The CDR3 sequence is CASSLAGVRDNEQFF. The CDR3 DNA reads as TGTGCCAGCAGCCTAGCGGGAGTTCGGGACAATGAGCAGTTCTTC.

The genes are TRBV5-6 and TRBJ1-2; no clear D gene. The length of the CDR3 is 13 residues. Trimming shortened V by 2 bases and J by 4 bases, and 9 bases separated the two germline ends. Germline CDR1 reads SGHDT; CDR2 reads YYEEEE. The CDR3 sequence: CASSLNSIYGYTF. DNA of the CDR3: TGTGCCAGCAGCTTAAACAGTATCTATGGCTACACCTTC.